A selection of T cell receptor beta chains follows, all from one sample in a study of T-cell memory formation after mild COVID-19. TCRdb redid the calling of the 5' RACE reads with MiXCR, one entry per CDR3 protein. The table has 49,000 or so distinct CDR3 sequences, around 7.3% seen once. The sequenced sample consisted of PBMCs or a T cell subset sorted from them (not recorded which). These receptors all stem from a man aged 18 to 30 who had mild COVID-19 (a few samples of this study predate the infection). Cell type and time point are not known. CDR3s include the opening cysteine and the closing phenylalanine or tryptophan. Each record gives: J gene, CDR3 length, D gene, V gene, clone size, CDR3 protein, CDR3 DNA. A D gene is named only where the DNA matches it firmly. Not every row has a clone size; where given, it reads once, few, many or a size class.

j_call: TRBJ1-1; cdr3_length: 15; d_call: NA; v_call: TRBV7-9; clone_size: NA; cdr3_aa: CASSYSWGAYTEAFF; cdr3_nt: TGTGCCAGCAGCTACTCTTGGGGCGCTTATACTGAAGCTTTCTTT
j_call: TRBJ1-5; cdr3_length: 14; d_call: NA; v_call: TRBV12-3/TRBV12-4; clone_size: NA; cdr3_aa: CASSFGHGDQPQHF; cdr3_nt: TGTGCCAGCAGTTTCGGGCACGGCGATCAGCCCCAGCATTTT
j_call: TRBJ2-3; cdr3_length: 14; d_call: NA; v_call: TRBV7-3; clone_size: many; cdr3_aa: CASSLTQATDTQYF; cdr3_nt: TGTGCCAGCAGCTTAACGCAGGCCACAGATACGCAGTATTTT
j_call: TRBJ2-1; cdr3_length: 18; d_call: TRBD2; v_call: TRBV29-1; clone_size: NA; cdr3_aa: CSVEGGLAGEPPYNEQFF; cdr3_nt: TGCAGCGTTGAAGGTGGCCTAGCGGGGGAGCCCCCCTACAATGAGCAGTTCTTC
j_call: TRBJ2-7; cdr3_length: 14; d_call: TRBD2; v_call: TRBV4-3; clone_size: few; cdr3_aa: CASPPGGATYEQYF; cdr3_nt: TGCGCCAGTCCTCCCGGGGGGGCTACCTACGAGCAGTACTTC
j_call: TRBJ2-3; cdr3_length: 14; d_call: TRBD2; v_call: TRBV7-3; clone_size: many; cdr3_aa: CASRLSGGADTQYF; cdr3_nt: TGTGCCAGCCGGCTCAGCGGGGGGGCAGATACGCAGTATTTT
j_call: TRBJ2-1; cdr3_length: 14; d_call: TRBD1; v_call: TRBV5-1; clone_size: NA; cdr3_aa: CASSLGGQGNEQFF; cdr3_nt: TGCGCCAGCAGCTTGGGCGGACAGGGGAATGAGCAGTTCTTC
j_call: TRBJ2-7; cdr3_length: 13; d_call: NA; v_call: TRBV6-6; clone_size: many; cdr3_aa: CASSSQSSYEQYF; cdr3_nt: TGTGCCAGCAGTTCTCAGTCCTCCTACGAGCAGTACTTC
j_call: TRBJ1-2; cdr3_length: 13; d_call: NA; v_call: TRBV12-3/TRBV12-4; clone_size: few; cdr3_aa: CASGLPYDYGYTF; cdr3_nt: TGTGCCAGCGGTCTACCTTACGACTATGGCTACACCTTC
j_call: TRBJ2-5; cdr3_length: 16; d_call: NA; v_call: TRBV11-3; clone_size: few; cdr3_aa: CASSLGGITTEETQYF; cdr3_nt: TGTGCCAGCAGCTTAGGGGGCATTACGACCGAAGAGACCCAGTACTTC
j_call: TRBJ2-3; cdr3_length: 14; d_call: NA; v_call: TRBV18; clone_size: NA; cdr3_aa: CASSSTRSTDTQYF; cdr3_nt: TGTGCCAGCTCATCGACTCGTAGCACAGATACGCAGTATTTT
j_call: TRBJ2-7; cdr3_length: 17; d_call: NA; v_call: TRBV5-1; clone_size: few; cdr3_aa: CASSLVRVSDISYEQYF; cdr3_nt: TGCGCCAGCAGCTTGGTTCGGGTGTCGGATATCTCCTACGAGCAGTACTTC
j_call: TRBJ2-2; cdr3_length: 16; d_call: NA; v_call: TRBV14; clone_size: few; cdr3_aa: CASSQVRGSGTGELFF; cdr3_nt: TGTGCCAGCAGCCAAGTCCGTGGGTCGGGCACCGGGGAGCTGTTTTTT
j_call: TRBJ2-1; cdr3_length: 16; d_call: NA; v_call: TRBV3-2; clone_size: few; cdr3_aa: CASSFGRGPNYNEQFF; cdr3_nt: TGTGCCAGCAGCTTTGGGCGGGGGCCTAACTACAATGAGCAGTTCTTC
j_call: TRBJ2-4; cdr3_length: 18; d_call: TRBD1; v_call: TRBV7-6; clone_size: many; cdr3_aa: CASSLRTGGSRAKNIQYF; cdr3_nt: TGTGCCAGCAGCCTCCGGACAGGGGGCTCCCGAGCCAAAAACATTCAGTACTTC
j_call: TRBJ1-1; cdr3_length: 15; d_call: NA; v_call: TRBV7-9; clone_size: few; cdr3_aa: CASSLLAALDTEAFF; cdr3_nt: TGTGCCAGCAGCTTGTTGGCCGCCCTAGACACTGAAGCTTTCTTT
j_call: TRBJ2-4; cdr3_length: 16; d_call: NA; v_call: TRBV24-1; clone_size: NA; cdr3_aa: CATSEHLGGTKNIQYF; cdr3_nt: TGTGCCACCAGTGAGCACCTCGGGGGTACCAAAAACATTCAGTACTTC
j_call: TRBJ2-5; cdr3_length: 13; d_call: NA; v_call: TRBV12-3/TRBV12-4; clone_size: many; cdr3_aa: CASSRDSSGTQYF; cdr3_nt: TGTGCCAGCAGCCGCGACTCGTCGGGGACCCAGTACTTC
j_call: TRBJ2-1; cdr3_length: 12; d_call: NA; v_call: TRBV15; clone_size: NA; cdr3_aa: CATSRGGTEQFF; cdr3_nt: TGTGCCACCAGCAGAGGAGGGACAGAGCAGTTCTTC
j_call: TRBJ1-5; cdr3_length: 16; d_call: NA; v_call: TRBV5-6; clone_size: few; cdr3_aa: CASSLRAAWGNQPQHF; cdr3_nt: TGTGCCAGCAGCTTGAGGGCCGCCTGGGGCAATCAGCCCCAGCATTTT
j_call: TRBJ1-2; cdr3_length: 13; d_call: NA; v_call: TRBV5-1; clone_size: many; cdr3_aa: CASSDRSISGYTF; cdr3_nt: TGCGCCAGCAGCGACAGATCGATAAGTGGCTACACCTTC
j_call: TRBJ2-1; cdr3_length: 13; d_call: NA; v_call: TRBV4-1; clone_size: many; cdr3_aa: CASSQDRSREQFF; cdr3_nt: TGCGCCAGCAGCCAAGATCGAAGTAGGGAGCAGTTCTTC
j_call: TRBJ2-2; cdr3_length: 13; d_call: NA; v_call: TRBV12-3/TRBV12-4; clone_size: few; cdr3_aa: CASVSSRTGELFF; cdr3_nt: TGTGCCAGCGTCTCTTCAAGAACCGGGGAGCTGTTTTTT
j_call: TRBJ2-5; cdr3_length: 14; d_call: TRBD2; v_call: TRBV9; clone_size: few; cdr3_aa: CASSPGGAQETQYF; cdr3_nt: TGTGCCAGCTCGCCCGGGGGGGCCCAAGAGACCCAGTACTTC
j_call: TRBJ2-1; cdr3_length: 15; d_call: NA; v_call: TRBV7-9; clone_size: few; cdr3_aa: CASSPQSISYNEQFF; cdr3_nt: TGTGCCAGCAGCCCACAGAGTATCTCCTACAATGAGCAGTTCTTC
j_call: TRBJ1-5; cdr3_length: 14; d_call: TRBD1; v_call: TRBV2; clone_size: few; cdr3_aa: CASSPQTGGQPQHF; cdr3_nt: TGTGCCAGCAGTCCCCAGACAGGGGGGCAGCCCCAGCATTTT
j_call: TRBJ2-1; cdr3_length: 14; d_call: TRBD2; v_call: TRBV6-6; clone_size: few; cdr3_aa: CASSGGSSYNEQFF; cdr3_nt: TGTGCCAGCTCGGGGGGGAGCTCCTACAATGAGCAGTTCTTC
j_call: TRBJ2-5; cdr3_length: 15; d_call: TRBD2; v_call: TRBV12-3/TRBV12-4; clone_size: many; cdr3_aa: CASSFASGGQETQYF; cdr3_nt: TGTGCCAGCAGTTTTGCTAGCGGGGGGCAAGAGACCCAGTACTTC
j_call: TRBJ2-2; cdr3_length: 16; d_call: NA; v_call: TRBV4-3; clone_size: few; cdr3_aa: CASSQIQGGNTGELFF; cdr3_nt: TGCGCCAGCAGCCAGATACAGGGTGGGAACACCGGGGAGCTGTTTTTT
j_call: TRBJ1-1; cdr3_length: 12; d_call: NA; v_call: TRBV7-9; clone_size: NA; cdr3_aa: CASSLMNTEAFF; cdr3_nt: TGTGCCAGCAGCTTAATGAACACTGAAGCTTTCTTT
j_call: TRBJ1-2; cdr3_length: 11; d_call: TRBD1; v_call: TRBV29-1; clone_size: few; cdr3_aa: CSGGQDYGYTF; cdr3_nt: TGCAGCGGCGGACAGGACTATGGCTACACCTTC
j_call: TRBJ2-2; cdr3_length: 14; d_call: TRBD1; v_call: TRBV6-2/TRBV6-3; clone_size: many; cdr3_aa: CASISGTGIGELFF; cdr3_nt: TGTGCCAGCATCTCCGGGACAGGGATCGGGGAGCTGTTTTTT
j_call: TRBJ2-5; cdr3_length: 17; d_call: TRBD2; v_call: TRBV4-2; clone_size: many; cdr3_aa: CASSRDGSSGGYETQYF; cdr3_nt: TGTGCCAGCAGCCGAGACGGTTCTAGCGGGGGTTATGAGACCCAGTACTTC
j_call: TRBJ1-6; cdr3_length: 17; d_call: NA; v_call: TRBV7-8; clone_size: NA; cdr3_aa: CASSLLQPDAYNSPLHF; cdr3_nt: TGTGCCAGCAGCTTACTACAGCCAGATGCCTATAATTCACCCCTCCACTTT
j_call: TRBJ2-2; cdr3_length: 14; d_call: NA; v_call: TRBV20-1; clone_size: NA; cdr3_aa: CSASEDPNTGELFF; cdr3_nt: TGCAGTGCATCCGAGGACCCGAACACCGGGGAGCTGTTTTTT
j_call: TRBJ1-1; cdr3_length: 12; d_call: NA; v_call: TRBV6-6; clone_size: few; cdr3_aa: CASSYGQDEAFF; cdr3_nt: TGTGCCAGCAGTTACGGGCAGGATGAAGCTTTCTTT
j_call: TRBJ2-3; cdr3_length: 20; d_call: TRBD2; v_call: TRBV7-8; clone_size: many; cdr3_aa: CASSLALGTSGGPLADTQYF; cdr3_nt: TGTGCCAGCAGCTTAGCGCTAGGGACTAGCGGGGGCCCATTAGCAGATACGCAGTATTTT
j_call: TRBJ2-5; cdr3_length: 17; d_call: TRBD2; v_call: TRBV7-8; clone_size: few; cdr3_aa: CASSLVASGMDQETQYF; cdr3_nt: TGTGCCAGCAGCTTAGTTGCTAGCGGGATGGACCAAGAGACCCAGTACTTC
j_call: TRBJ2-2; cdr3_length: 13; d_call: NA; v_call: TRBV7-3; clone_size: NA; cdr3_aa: CASSSQGIGELFF; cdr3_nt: TGTGCCAGCAGCTCTCAGGGTATCGGGGAGCTGTTTTTT
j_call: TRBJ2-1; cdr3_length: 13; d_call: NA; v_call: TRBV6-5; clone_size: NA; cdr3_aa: CASRTTGNGWQFF; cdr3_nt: TGTGCCAGCAGGACAACAGGGAATGGATGGCAGTTCTTC
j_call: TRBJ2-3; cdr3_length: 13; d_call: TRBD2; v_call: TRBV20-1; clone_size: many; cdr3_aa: CSARTAGGDTQYF; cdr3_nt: TGCAGTGCTAGGACAGCGGGGGGAGATACGCAGTATTTT
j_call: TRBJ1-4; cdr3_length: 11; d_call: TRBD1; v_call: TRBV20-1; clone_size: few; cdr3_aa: CSAVRDRKLFF; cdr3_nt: TGCAGTGCAGTAAGGGACAGGAAGCTGTTTTTT
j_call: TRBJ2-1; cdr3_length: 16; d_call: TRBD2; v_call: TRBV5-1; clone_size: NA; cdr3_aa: CASSLQAASGGNEQFF; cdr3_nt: TGCGCCAGCAGCTTGCAGGCAGCTAGCGGGGGTAATGAGCAGTTCTTC
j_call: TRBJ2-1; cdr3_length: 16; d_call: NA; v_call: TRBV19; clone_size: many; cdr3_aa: CASSNSLKRKHNEQFF; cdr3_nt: TGTGCCAGTAGTAATAGTCTAAAGCGGAAACACAATGAGCAGTTCTTC
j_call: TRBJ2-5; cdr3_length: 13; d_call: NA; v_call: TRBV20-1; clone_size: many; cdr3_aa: CSARGSGQETQYF; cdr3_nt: TGCAGTGCTAGGGGATCGGGACAAGAGACCCAGTACTTC
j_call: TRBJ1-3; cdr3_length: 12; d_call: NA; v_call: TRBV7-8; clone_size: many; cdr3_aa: CASSSGTATIYF; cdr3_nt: TGTGCCAGCAGCTCGGGGACGGCCACCATATATTTT
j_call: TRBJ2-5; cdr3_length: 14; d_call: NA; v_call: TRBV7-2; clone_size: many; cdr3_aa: CASSLAGTQETQYF; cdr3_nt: TGTGCCAGCAGCTTAGCTGGGACCCAAGAGACCCAGTACTTC
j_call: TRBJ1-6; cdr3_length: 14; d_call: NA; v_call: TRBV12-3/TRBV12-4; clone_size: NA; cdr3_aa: CASSLMGRGSPLHF; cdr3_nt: TGTGCCAGCAGTTTGATGGGGCGCGGGTCACCCCTCCACTTT
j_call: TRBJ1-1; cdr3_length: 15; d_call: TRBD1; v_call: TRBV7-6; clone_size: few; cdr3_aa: CASSPSRDRNTEAFF; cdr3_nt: TGTGCCAGCAGCCCAAGTAGGGACAGGAACACTGAAGCTTTCTTT
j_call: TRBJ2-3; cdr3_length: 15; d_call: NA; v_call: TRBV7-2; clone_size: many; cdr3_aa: CARGAHLALTDTQYF; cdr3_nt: TGTGCCAGAGGGGCCCACCTGGCTCTCACAGATACGCAGTATTTT
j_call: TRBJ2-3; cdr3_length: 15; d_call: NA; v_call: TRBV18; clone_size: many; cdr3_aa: CASSPVGQGTDTQYF; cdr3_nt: TGTGCCAGCTCACCGGTCGGGCAGGGCACAGATACGCAGTATTTT
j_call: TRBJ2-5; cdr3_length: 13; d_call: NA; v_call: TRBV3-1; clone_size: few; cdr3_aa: CASSPQVQETQYF; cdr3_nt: TGTGCCAGCAGCCCACAGGTTCAAGAGACCCAGTACTTC
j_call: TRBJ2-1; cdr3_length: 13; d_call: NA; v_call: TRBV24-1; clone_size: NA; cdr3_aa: CATSDPPFNEQFF; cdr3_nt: TGTGCCACCAGTGACCCGCCCTTCAATGAGCAGTTCTTC
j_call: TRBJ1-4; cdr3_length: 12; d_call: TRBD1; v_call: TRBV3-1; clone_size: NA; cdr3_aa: CASSPGTGRLFF; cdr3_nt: TGTGCCAGCAGCCCCGGGACAGGAAGACTGTTTTTT
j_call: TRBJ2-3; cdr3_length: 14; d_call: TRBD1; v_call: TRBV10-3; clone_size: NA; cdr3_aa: CAISERDSPDTQYF; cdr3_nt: TGTGCCATCAGTGAAAGGGACAGCCCAGATACGCAGTATTTT
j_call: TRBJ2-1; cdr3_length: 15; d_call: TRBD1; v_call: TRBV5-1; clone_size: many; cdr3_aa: CASSGGQSSYNEQFF; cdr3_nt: TGCGCCAGCAGCGGGGGACAGAGCTCCTACAATGAGCAGTTCTTC
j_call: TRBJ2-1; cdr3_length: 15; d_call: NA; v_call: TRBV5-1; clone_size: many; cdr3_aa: CASSLGQVAYNEQFF; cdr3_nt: TGCGCCAGCAGCTTGGGACAGGTTGCCTACAATGAGCAGTTCTTC
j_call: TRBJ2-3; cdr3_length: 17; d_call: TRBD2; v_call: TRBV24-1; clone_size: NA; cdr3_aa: CATSDLRDLGGTDTQYF; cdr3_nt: TGTGCCACCAGTGATTTGCGGGATTTGGGAGGGACAGATACGCAGTATTTT
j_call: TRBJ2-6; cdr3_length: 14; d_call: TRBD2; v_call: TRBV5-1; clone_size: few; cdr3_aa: CASIAGPGANVLTF; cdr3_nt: TGCGCCAGCATAGCGGGGCCCGGGGCCAACGTCCTGACTTTC